These T cell receptor beta chains were read from a single sample in a study of T cell responses to AZD1222 COVID-19 vaccine. Sequenced by immunoSEQ multiplex PCR; TCRdb stores in-frame clones only, minus some. The data show fewer than 180,000 clones, 90% seen once. The source material was peripheral blood, sampled 28 days after the second AZD1222 dose. The receptor set was obtained from an adult who received the AZD1222 COVID-19 vaccine. Both conserved end residues are part of each CDR3. The D gene is left open where the match is weak. A clone size is listed for some rows: how often the clone was seen (once, few, many), or a class if it is expanded.

CDR3 protein: CASSETETTGPYNSPLHF
CDR3 DNA: TGTGCCAGCTCAGAAACCGAAACTACAGGGCCCTATAATTCACCCCTCCACTTT
clone size: NA
D gene: NA
V gene: TRBV18
J gene: TRBJ1-6

CDR3 protein: CASSLPGQETYYEQYF
CDR3 DNA: TGTGCCAGCAGCTTGCCGGGACAGGAGACCTACTACGAGCAGTACTTC
clone size: NA
D gene: TRBD1
V gene: TRBV5-4
J gene: TRBJ2-7

CDR3 protein: CASSLSGGAGDF
CDR3 DNA: TGTGCCAGCAGTTTGAGTGGGGGCGCCGGGGACTTC
clone size: NA
D gene: NA
V gene: TRBV12-3/TRBV12-4
J gene: TRBJ1-2

CDR3 protein: CASSREGRRNQPQHF
CDR3 DNA: TGTGCCAGTAGTAGGGAGGGGCGACGCAATCAGCCCCAGCATTTT
clone size: NA
D gene: NA
V gene: TRBV19
J gene: TRBJ1-5

CDR3 protein: CASSIKDTFFPEAFF
CDR3 DNA: TGTGCCAGTAGTATTAAGGACACCTTTTTTCCTGAAGCTTTCTTT
clone size: NA
D gene: NA
V gene: TRBV19
J gene: TRBJ1-1

CDR3 protein: CASSQDRGTKNTIYF
CDR3 DNA: TGTGCCAGCAGCCAAGATCGGGGGACCAAAAACACCATATATTTT
clone size: NA
D gene: NA
V gene: TRBV3-1/TRBV3-2
J gene: TRBJ1-3

CDR3 protein: CSARQTHEQFF
CDR3 DNA: TGCAGTGCCCGACAGACGCATGAGCAGTTCTTC
clone size: NA
D gene: NA
V gene: TRBV20-1
J gene: TRBJ2-1

CDR3 protein: CATTHSGAKNIQYF
CDR3 DNA: TGTGCCACCACCCATTCGGGGGCCAAAAACATTCAGTACTTC
clone size: NA
D gene: NA
V gene: TRBV28
J gene: TRBJ2-4

CDR3 protein: CASSSRWREGSYEQYF
CDR3 DNA: TGTGCCAGCAGTTCTCGGTGGCGGGAGGGCTCCTACGAGCAGTACTTC
clone size: NA
D gene: TRBD2
V gene: TRBV27
J gene: TRBJ2-7

CDR3 protein: CASSLGQGNNSPLHF
CDR3 DNA: TGCGCCAGCAGCTTGGGACAGGGGAATAATTCACCCCTCCACTTT
clone size: NA
D gene: TRBD1
V gene: TRBV5-1
J gene: TRBJ1-6

CDR3 protein: CASSLIGGVEQYF
CDR3 DNA: TGTGCCAGCAGTTTAATAGGCGGGGTTGAGCAGTACTTC
clone size: few
D gene: NA
V gene: TRBV27
J gene: TRBJ2-7

CDR3 protein: CASSSGVDTQYF
CDR3 DNA: TGCGCCAGCAGCTCCGGGGTAGATACGCAGTATTTT
clone size: NA
D gene: NA
V gene: TRBV5-1
J gene: TRBJ2-3

CDR3 protein: CASSDSFGELFF
CDR3 DNA: TGTGCCAGCAGTGACTCGTTCGGGGAGCTGTTTTTT
clone size: NA
D gene: NA
V gene: TRBV6-4
J gene: TRBJ2-2

CDR3 protein: CASSFSAGSTRNEQFF
CDR3 DNA: TGTGCCAGCAGCTTTAGCGCGGGATCGACCCGCAATGAGCAGTTCTTC
clone size: NA
D gene: NA
V gene: TRBV11-2
J gene: TRBJ2-1

CDR3 protein: CASSQEGRGSEPQHF
CDR3 DNA: TGTGCCAGCAGCCAAGAAGGGCGGGGGAGCGAGCCCCAGCATTTT
clone size: NA
D gene: NA
V gene: TRBV4-2
J gene: TRBJ1-5

CDR3 protein: CASSQDHSTQQYF
CDR3 DNA: TGTGCCAGCAGCCAAGACCACTCTACGCAGCAGTACTTC
clone size: once
D gene: NA
V gene: TRBV14
J gene: TRBJ2-7

CDR3 protein: CASSFSATPAFQETQYF
CDR3 DNA: TGTGCCAGCAGTTTTAGCGCCACCCCGGCCTTTCAAGAGACCCAGTACTTC
clone size: NA
D gene: NA
V gene: TRBV27
J gene: TRBJ2-5

CDR3 protein: CASRETYEQYF
CDR3 DNA: TGTGCCAGCAGGGAAACCTACGAGCAGTACTTC
clone size: NA
D gene: NA
V gene: TRBV25-1
J gene: TRBJ2-7

CDR3 protein: CASSEEGGEAYEQYF
CDR3 DNA: TGTGCCAGCAGTGAAGAAGGGGGTGAAGCATACGAGCAGTACTTC
clone size: many
D gene: NA
V gene: TRBV6-1
J gene: TRBJ2-7

CDR3 protein: CSAEQGETAEAFF
CDR3 DNA: TGCAGCGCCGAACAGGGCGAGACGGCTGAAGCTTTCTTT
clone size: once
D gene: NA
V gene: TRBV29-1
J gene: TRBJ1-1

CDR3 protein: CASSSRDRFYNEQFF
CDR3 DNA: TGTGCCAGCAGTTCCCGGGACAGGTTTTACAATGAGCAGTTCTTC
clone size: NA
D gene: TRBD1
V gene: TRBV7-2
J gene: TRBJ2-1

CDR3 protein: CASSRWTTLPTYEQYF
CDR3 DNA: TGTGCCAGCAGTCGATGGACTACCCTACCCACCTACGAGCAGTACTTC
clone size: NA
D gene: NA
V gene: TRBV5-5
J gene: TRBJ2-7

CDR3 protein: CASSPRASEAFF
CDR3 DNA: TGTGCCAGCTCACCACGGGCCTCTGAAGCTTTCTTT
clone size: NA
D gene: NA
V gene: TRBV18
J gene: TRBJ1-1

CDR3 protein: CASRTRANTGELFF
CDR3 DNA: TGTGCCAGCAGGACTAGGGCGAACACCGGGGAGCTGTTTTTT
clone size: once
D gene: NA
V gene: TRBV5-4
J gene: TRBJ2-2

CDR3 protein: CASSGGTGNYGYTF
CDR3 DNA: TGTGCCAGCAGTGGGGGGACAGGGAACTATGGCTACACCTTC
clone size: NA
D gene: TRBD1
V gene: TRBV27
J gene: TRBJ1-2

CDR3 protein: CSVDPIMNTEAFF
CDR3 DNA: TGCAGCGTGGATCCGATCATGAACACTGAAGCTTTCTTT
clone size: NA
D gene: NA
V gene: TRBV29-1
J gene: TRBJ1-1

CDR3 protein: CASTDGGQGWAEAFF
CDR3 DNA: TGTGCCAGCACCGACGGGGGACAGGGGTGGGCTGAAGCTTTCTTT
clone size: NA
D gene: TRBD1
V gene: TRBV6-5
J gene: TRBJ1-1

CDR3 protein: CASSKIPTSTDTQYF
CDR3 DNA: TGTGCCAGCAGCAAAATTCCGACTAGCACAGATACGCAGTATTTT
clone size: few
D gene: NA
V gene: TRBV21-1
J gene: TRBJ2-3

CDR3 protein: CASSLVTAKNTEAFF
CDR3 DNA: TGTGCCAGCAGCTTAGTGACGGCCAAGAACACTGAAGCTTTCTTT
clone size: NA
D gene: NA
V gene: TRBV7-9
J gene: TRBJ1-1

CDR3 protein: CASSPGTSGNNEQFF
CDR3 DNA: TGTGCCAGCAGCCCCGGGACTAGCGGGAACAATGAGCAGTTCTTC
clone size: NA
D gene: TRBD2
V gene: TRBV14
J gene: TRBJ2-1

CDR3 protein: CASSFPDSSYEQYF
CDR3 DNA: TGTGCCAGCAGCTTCCCCGACAGCTCCTACGAGCAGTACTTC
clone size: NA
D gene: NA
V gene: TRBV7-9
J gene: TRBJ2-7

CDR3 protein: CASRNSGRTDTQYF
CDR3 DNA: TGTGCCAGCAGGAATAGCGGGAGGACAGATACGCAGTATTTT
clone size: NA
D gene: TRBD2
V gene: TRBV2
J gene: TRBJ2-3

CDR3 protein: CASSHPDRGRNEQYF
CDR3 DNA: TGTGCCAGCAGCCACCCCGACAGGGGGCGTAACGAGCAGTACTTC
clone size: once
D gene: TRBD1
V gene: TRBV7-9
J gene: TRBJ2-7

CDR3 protein: CASSLAPTSGYEQYF
CDR3 DNA: TGTGCCAGCAGCTTAGCTCCTACTAGCGGCTACGAGCAGTACTTC
clone size: once
D gene: TRBD2
V gene: TRBV7-2
J gene: TRBJ2-7

CDR3 protein: CAWSGSSYNEQFF
CDR3 DNA: TGTGCCTGGTCGGGGAGCTCCTACAATGAGCAGTTCTTC
clone size: few
D gene: NA
V gene: TRBV30
J gene: TRBJ2-1

CDR3 protein: CASGLVLGPRSPEAFF
CDR3 DNA: TGTGCTAGTGGTTTGGTACTAGGGCCCCGCTCCCCTGAAGCTTTCTTT
clone size: once
D gene: NA
V gene: TRBV12-5
J gene: TRBJ1-1

CDR3 protein: CASSQAQGNTEAFF
CDR3 DNA: TGTGCCAGCAGCCAAGCCCAGGGGAACACTGAAGCTTTCTTT
clone size: NA
D gene: NA
V gene: TRBV3-1/TRBV3-2
J gene: TRBJ1-1

CDR3 protein: CASSMTSGLQETQYF
CDR3 DNA: TGTGCCAGCAGCATGACTAGCGGATTGCAAGAGACCCAGTACTTC
clone size: NA
D gene: TRBD2
V gene: TRBV5-4
J gene: TRBJ2-5

CDR3 protein: CRIGGSSYNEQFF
CDR3 DNA: TGCAGAATTGGGGGGAGCTCCTACAATGAGCAGTTCTTC
clone size: NA
D gene: NA
V gene: TRBV29-1
J gene: TRBJ2-1

CDR3 protein: CASSYTPGAYEQYF
CDR3 DNA: TGTGCCAGCAGTTACACCCCGGGGGCCTACGAGCAGTACTTC
clone size: few
D gene: NA
V gene: TRBV6-5
J gene: TRBJ2-7

CDR3 protein: CASSTLDRQLFF
CDR3 DNA: TGTGCCAGCAGTACCCTAGACAGGCAACTGTTTTTT
clone size: NA
D gene: NA
V gene: TRBV27
J gene: TRBJ1-4

CDR3 protein: CASGTTPLGYTF
CDR3 DNA: TGTGCTAGTGGCACCACTCCGTTGGGCTACACCTTC
clone size: NA
D gene: NA
V gene: TRBV12-5
J gene: TRBJ1-2

CDR3 protein: CASSYGGFDEYF
CDR3 DNA: TGTGCCAGCAGTTACGGGGGGTTCGACGAGTACTTC
clone size: few
D gene: NA
V gene: TRBV6-5
J gene: TRBJ2-7

CDR3 protein: CASSLGPKLEQFF
CDR3 DNA: TGTGCCAGCAGCTTAGGTCCCAAGCTAGAGCAGTTCTTC
clone size: NA
D gene: NA
V gene: TRBV7-7
J gene: TRBJ2-1

CDR3 protein: CATSRGGEGQPQHF
CDR3 DNA: TGTGCCACCAGCAGAGGGGGGGAGGGACAGCCCCAGCATTTT
clone size: once
D gene: NA
V gene: TRBV15
J gene: TRBJ1-5

CDR3 protein: CASSHRSNQPQHF
CDR3 DNA: TGTGCCAGTAGTCACCGTTCCAATCAGCCCCAGCATTTT
clone size: NA
D gene: NA
V gene: TRBV19
J gene: TRBJ1-5

CDR3 protein: CASSLGTSGRTDTQYF
CDR3 DNA: TGTGCCAGCAGCCTCGGGACTAGCGGGAGGACAGATACGCAGTATTTT
clone size: NA
D gene: TRBD2
V gene: TRBV5-8
J gene: TRBJ2-3

CDR3 protein: CASSQSGGVNTEAFF
CDR3 DNA: TGTGCCAGCAGCCAATCGGGAGGAGTGAACACTGAAGCTTTCTTT
clone size: NA
D gene: NA
V gene: TRBV14
J gene: TRBJ1-1

CDR3 protein: CASSRGYTEAFF
CDR3 DNA: TGTGCCAGCAGTCGTGGGTACACTGAAGCTTTCTTT
clone size: once
D gene: NA
V gene: TRBV12-3/TRBV12-4
J gene: TRBJ1-1

CDR3 protein: CASSPQNTEAFF
CDR3 DNA: TGTGCCAGCAGCCCACAGAACACTGAAGCTTTCTTT
clone size: NA
D gene: NA
V gene: TRBV12-3/TRBV12-4
J gene: TRBJ1-1

CDR3 protein: CASSLLGQGDTEAFF
CDR3 DNA: TGTGCCAGCAGTTTATTGGGCCAGGGAGACACTGAAGCTTTCTTT
clone size: NA
D gene: NA
V gene: TRBV27
J gene: TRBJ1-1

CDR3 protein: CASSPPLSSYEQYF
CDR3 DNA: TGTGCCAGCTCACCACCGCTGAGCTCCTACGAGCAGTACTTC
clone size: NA
D gene: NA
V gene: TRBV18
J gene: TRBJ2-7

CDR3 protein: CASSFGGSYNEQFF
CDR3 DNA: TGTGCCAGCAGCTTCGGGGGGAGCTACAATGAGCAGTTCTTC
clone size: NA
D gene: TRBD2
V gene: TRBV5-7
J gene: TRBJ2-1

CDR3 protein: CSGVLASEQYF
CDR3 DNA: TGCAGCGGCGTCCTAGCGAGCGAGCAGTACTTC
clone size: NA
D gene: NA
V gene: TRBV29-1
J gene: TRBJ2-7

CDR3 protein: CASSSGGRQDEQYF
CDR3 DNA: TGCGCCAGCAGCTCGGGGGGGCGGCAAGACGAGCAGTACTTC
clone size: NA
D gene: TRBD2
V gene: TRBV5-1
J gene: TRBJ2-7